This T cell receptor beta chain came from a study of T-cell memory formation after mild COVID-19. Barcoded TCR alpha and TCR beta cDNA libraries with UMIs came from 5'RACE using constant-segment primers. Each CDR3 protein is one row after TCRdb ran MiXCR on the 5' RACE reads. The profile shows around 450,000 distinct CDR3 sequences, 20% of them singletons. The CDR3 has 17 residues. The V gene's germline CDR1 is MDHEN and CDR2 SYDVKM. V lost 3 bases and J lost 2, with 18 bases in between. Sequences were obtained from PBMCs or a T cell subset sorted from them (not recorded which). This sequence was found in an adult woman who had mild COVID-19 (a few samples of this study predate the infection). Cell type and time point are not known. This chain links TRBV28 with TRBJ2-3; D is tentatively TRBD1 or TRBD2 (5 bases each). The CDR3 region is CASSFILGVSDTDTQYF. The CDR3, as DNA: TGTGCCAGCAGTTTTATTTTGGGGGTTTCCGACACAGATACGCAGTATTTT.